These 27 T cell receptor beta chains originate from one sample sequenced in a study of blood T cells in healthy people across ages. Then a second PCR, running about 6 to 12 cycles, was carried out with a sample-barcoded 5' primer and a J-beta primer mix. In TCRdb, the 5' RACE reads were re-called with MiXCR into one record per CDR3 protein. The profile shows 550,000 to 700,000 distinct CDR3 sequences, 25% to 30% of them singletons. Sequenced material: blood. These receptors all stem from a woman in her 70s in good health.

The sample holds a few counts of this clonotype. CDR3 loop: CASSQGREDYGYTF. Written as DNA, the CDR3 is TGCGCCAGCAGCCAAGGTCGGGAAGACTATGGCTACACCTTC. The V gene is TRBV4-1, the J gene TRBJ1-2; D uncertain. Germline loops: CDR1 MGHRA, CDR2 YSYEKL. The CDR3 covers 14 residues. Deletions cut 1 base from V and 3 bases from J, with 9 bases between.

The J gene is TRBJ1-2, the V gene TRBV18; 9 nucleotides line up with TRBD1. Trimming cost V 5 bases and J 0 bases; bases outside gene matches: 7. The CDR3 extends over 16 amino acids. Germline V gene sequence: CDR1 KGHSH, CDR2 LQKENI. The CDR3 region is CASSATGGQANYGYTF. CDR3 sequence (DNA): TGTGCCAGCTCAGCGACAGGGGGGCAAGCTAACTATGGCTACACCTTC.

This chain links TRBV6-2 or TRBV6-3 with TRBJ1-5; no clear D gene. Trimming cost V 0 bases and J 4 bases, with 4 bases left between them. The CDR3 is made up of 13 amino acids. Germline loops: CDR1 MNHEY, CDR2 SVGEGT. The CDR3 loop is CASSYSPNQPQHF. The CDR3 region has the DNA TGTGCCAGCAGTTACTCGCCGAATCAGCCCCAGCATTTT.

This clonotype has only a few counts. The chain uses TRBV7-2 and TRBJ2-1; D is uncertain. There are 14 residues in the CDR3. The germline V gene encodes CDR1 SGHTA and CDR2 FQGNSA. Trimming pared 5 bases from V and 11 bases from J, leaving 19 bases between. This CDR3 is CASSPNPLLGKQFF. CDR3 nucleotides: TGTGCCAGCAGCCCGAATCCTTTGTTGGGGAAGCAGTTCTTC.

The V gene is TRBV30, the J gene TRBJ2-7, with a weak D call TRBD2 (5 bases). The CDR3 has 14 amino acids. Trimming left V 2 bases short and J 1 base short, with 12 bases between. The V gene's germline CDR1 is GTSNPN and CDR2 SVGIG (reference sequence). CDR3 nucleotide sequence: TGTGCCTGGAGTCGGAGGTGGGAGTCCTACGAGCAGTACTTC. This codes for CAWSRRWESYEQYF.

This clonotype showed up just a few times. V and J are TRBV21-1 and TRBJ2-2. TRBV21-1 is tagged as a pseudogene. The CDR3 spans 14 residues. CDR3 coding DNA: TGTGCCAGCAGCAATTCTGAAAACACCGGGGAGCTGTTTTTT. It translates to CASSNSENTGELFF.

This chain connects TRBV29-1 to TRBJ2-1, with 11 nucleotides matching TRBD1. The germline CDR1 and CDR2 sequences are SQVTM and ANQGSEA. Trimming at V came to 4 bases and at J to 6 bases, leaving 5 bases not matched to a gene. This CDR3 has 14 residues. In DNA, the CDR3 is TGCAGCGTTGGAGGGACAGGGGGTTTCAATGAGCAGTTCTTC. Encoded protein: CSVGGTGGFNEQFF.

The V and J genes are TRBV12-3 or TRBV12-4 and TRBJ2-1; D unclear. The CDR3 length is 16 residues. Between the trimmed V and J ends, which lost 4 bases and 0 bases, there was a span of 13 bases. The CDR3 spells CASSSRTYSSYNEQFF. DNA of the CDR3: TGTGCCAGCAGTTCCCGGACGTATAGCTCCTACAATGAGCAGTTCTTC.

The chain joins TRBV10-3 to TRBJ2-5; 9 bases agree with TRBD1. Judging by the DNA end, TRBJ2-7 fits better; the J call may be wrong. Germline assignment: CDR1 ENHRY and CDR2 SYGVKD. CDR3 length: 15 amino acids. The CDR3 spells CAISDRDRGSYEQYF. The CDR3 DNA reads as TGTGCCATCAGTGACCGCGACAGGGGGTCCTACGAGCAGTACTTC.

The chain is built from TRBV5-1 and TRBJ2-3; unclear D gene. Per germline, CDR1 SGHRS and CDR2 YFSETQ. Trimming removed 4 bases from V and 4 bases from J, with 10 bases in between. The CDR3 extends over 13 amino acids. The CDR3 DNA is TGCGCCAGCAGCCTCTTGCCTGCAGATACGCAGTATTTT. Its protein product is CASSLLPADTQYF.

The CDR3 sequence: CASSLVLGQGISGANVLTF. The CDR3 DNA follows: TGTGCCAGCAGCTTGGTTCTCGGGCAGGGAATCTCTGGGGCCAACGTCCTGACTTTC. The chain uses TRBV5-5 and TRBJ2-6, with D maybe TRBD1 (5 bases). Trimming left V 0 bases short and J 0 bases short, with 16 bases between. The CDR3 length is 19 residues. CDR1 is SGHKS, CDR2 YYEKEE, per germline (reference sequence).

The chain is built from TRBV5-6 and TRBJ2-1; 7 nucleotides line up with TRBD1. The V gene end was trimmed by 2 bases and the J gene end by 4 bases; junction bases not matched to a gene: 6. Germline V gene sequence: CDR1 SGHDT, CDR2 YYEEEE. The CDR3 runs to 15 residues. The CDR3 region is CASSFRGWGYNEQFF. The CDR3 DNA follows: TGTGCCAGCAGCTTCAGGGGGTGGGGTTACAATGAGCAGTTCTTC.

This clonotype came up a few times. The CDR3 loop reads CSAKQVMAAATNEKLFF. The DNA of the CDR3 is TGCAGTGCTAAGCAGGTGATGGCGGCTGCAACTAATGAAAAACTGTTTTTT. The rearrangement joins TRBV20-1 to TRBJ1-4; no definite D call. The CDR3 is 17 residues long. Trimming cost V 4 bases and J 0 bases, with 18 bases left between them. Germline values: CDR1 DFQATT, CDR2 SNEGSKA (reference sequence).

The CDR3 spells CSAAWDRAPYEQYF. The CDR3 coding sequence is TGCAGTGCTGCCTGGGACCGAGCGCCCTACGAGCAGTACTTC. The chain uses TRBV20-1 and TRBJ2-7; either TRBD1 or TRBD2 may supply D (5 bases each). The germline V and J ends were trimmed by 5 bases and 2 bases, with 16 bases remaining between them. Germline V gene lookup returns CDR1 DFQATT and CDR2 SNEGSKA (reference sequence). The CDR3 consists of 14 residues.

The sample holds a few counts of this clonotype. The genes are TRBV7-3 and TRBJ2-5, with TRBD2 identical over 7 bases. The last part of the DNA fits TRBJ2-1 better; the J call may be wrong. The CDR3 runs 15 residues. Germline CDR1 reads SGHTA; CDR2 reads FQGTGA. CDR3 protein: CASSPPGGSSNEQFF. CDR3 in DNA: TGTGCCAGCAGCCCCCCGGGGGGTTCGTCAAATGAGCAGTTCTTC.

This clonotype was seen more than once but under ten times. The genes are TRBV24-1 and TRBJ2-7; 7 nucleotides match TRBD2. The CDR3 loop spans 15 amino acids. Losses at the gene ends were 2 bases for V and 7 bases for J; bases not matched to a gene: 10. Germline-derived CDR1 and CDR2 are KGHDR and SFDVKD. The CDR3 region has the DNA TGTGCCACCAGTGATTCTAGGACTAGTGGGGAGGAGCAGTACTTC. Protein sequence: CATSDSRTSGEEQYF.

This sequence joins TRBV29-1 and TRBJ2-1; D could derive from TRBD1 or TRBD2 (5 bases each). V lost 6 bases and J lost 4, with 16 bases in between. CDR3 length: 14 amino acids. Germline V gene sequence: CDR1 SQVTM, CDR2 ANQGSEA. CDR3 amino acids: CSVEGRSFYNEQFF. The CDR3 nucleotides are TGCAGCGTCGAGGGACGTTCCTTTTACAATGAGCAGTTCTTC.

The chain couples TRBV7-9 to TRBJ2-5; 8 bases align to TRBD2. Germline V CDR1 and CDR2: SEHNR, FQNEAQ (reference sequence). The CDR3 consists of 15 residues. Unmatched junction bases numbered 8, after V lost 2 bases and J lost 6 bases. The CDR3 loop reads CASSLNWASGQTQYF. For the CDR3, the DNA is TGTGCCAGCAGCTTAAATTGGGCTAGCGGGCAGACCCAGTACTTC.

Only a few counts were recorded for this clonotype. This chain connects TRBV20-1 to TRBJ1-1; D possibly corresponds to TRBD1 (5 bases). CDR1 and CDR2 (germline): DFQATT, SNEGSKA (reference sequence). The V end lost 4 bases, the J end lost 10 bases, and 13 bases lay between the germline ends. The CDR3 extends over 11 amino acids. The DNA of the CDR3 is TGCAGTGCTATTCGACAGAAAGGAGCTTTCTTT. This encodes CSAIRQKGAFF.

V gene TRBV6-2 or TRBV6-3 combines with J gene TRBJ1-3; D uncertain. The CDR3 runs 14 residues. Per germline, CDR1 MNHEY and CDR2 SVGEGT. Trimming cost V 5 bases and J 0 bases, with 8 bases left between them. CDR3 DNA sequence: TGTGCCAGCAGTGACACCAACTCTGGAAACACCATATATTTT. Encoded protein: CASSDTNSGNTIYF.

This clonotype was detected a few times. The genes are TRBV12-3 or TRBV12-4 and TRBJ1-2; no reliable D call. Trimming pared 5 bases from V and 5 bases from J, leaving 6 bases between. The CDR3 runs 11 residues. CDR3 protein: CASSAQYGYTF. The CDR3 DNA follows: TGTGCCAGCAGTGCCCAATATGGCTACACCTTC.

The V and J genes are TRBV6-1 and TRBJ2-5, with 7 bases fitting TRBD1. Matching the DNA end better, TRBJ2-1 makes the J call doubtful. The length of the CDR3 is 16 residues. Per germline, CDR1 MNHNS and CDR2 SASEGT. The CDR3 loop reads CASSLTERGQPAEQFF. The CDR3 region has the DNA TGTGCCAGCAGCTTGACGGAAAGGGGACAGCCTGCTGAGCAGTTCTTC.

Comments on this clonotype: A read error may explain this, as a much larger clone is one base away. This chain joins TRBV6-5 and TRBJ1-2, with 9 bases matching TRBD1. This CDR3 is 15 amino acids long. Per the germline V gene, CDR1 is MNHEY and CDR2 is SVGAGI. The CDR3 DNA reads TGTGCCAGCACTCTCGGACAGGGGCGATTCTATGGCCACACCTTC. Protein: CASTLGQGRFYGHTF.

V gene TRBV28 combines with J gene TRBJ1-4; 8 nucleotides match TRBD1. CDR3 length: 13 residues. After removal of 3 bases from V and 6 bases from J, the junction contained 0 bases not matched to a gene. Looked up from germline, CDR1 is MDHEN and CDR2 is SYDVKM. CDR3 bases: TGTGCCAGCAGTTTGGGACAGGATGAAAAACTGTTTTTT. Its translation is CASSLGQDEKLFF. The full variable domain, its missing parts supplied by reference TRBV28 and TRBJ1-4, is DVKVTQSSRYLVKRTGEKVFLECVQDMDHENMFWYRQDPGLGLRLIYFSYDVKMKEKGDIPEGYSVSREKKERFSLILESASTNQTSMYLCASSLGQDEKLFFGSGTQLSVL.

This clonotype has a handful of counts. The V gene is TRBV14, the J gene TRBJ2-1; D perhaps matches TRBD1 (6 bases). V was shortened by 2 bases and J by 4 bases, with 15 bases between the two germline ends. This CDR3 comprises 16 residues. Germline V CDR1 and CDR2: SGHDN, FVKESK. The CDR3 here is CASSQLPQGSYNEQFF. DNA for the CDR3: TGTGCCAGCAGCCAACTCCCACAGGGTTCTTACAATGAGCAGTTCTTC.

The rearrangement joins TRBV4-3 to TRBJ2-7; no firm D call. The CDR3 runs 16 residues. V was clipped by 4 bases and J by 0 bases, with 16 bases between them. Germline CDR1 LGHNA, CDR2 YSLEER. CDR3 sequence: CASSPNPGLSSYEQYF. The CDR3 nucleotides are TGCGCCAGCAGCCCTAACCCGGGCCTGAGCTCCTACGAGCAGTACTTC.

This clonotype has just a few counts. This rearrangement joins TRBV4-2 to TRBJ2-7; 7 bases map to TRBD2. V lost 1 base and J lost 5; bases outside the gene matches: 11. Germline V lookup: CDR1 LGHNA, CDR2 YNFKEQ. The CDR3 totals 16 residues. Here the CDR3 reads CASSQGGAGSFHEQYF. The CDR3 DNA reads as TGTGCCAGCAGCCAAGGGGGAGCGGGAAGTTTCCACGAGCAGTACTTC.